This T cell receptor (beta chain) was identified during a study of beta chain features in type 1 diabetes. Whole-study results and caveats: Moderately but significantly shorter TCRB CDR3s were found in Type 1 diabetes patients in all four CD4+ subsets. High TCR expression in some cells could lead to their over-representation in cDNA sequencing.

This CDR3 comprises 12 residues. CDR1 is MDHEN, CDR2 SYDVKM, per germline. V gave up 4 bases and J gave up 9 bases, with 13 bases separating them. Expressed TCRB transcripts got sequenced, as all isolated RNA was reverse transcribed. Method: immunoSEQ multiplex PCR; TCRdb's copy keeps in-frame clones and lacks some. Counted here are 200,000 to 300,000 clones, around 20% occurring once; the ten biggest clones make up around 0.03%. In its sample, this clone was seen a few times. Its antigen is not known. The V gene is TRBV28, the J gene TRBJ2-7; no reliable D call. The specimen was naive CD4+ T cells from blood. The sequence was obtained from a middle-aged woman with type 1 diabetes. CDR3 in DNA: TGTGCCAGCAGTTCGCGTAGGCAGGTGCAGTACTTC. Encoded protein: CASSSRRQVQYF.